This record covers a single T cell receptor (beta chain). This record comes from a study of blood T cell repertoires in COVID-19. Overall study: Specimens from acute and convalescent COVID-19 originated in the United States, Italy and Spain. PBMCs, B-cell-depleted T cells, or T cells provided the cDNA or gDNA that made up the material.

Repertoires were generated with immunoSEQ multiplex PCR, while TCRdb's copy carries only in-frame clones and drops some. This table has approximately 160,000 clones, roughly 82% appearing once. Per germline, CDR1 SGHTA and CDR2 FQGNSA. V lost 1 base and J lost 5; bases outside the gene matches: 9. The CDR3 totals 17 residues. Sequencing was carried out using peripheral blood. The clonotype originates from a woman aged 45 to 65 in a cohort sampled during active or convalescent COVID-19. The chain has TRBV7-2 and TRBJ2-5, with 11 nucleotides matching TRBD2. The CDR3 DNA follows: TGTGCCAGCAGCTTAGTTCTTAGCGGGGGGGCCTGGGAGACCCAGTACTTC. Its translation: CASSLVLSGGAWETQYF.